These T cell receptor beta chains were read from a single sample in a study of shared clonotypes between healthy human individuals. Sequencing used immunoSEQ multiplex PCR; TCRdb keeps in-frame clones, though not all of them. The table has approximately 2.5 million clones, 90% to 95% seen once. The sequenced sample was naive CD4+ T cells sorted from blood. These receptors were taken from a man younger than 30 in good health. The CDR3 runs from the conserved cysteine through the conserved F or W. Each record gives: D gene, J gene, V gene, clone size, CDR3 protein, CDR3 DNA. D genes are given only for firm matches. Clone size appears in some rows only: once, few, many, or a class for an expanded clone.

>-|TRBJ2-3|TRBV6-1|-
CASSFGEDTQYF
TGTGCCAGCAGTTTCGGGGAAGATACGCAGTATTTT
>TRBD2|TRBJ2-3|TRBV13|-
CASSLLAGGPDTQYF
TGTGCCAGCAGCCTACTAGCGGGAGGCCCAGATACGCAGTATTTT
>-|TRBJ2-3|TRBV10-3|-
CAISEYVQEREDTQYF
TGTGCCATCAGTGAATACGTACAGGAGAGGGAAGATACGCAGTATTTT
>-|TRBJ1-1|TRBV5-1|-
CASSSFHTEAFF
TGCGCCAGCAGCTCCTTTCACACTGAAGCTTTCTTT
>TRBD2|TRBJ2-2|TRBV6-1|-
CASGRGPAGELFF
TGTGCCAGCGGGAGGGGTCCCGCGGGGGAGCTGTTTTTT
>-|TRBJ2-1|TRBV29-1|once
CSVTAVGNEQFF
TGCAGCGTTACGGCCGTGGGCAATGAGCAGTTCTTC
>TRBD2|TRBJ2-1|TRBV11-2|-
CASSTRLAGLVYNEQFF
TGTGCCAGCAGCACCCGACTAGCGGGTCTCGTATACAATGAGCAGTTCTTC
>-|TRBJ2-5|TRBV5-4|few
CASSLDRAETQYF
TGTGCCAGCAGCTTGGACAGGGCAGAGACCCAGTACTTC
>-|TRBJ1-3|TRBV6-5|-
CASSNQGPGSGTIYF
TGTGCCAGCAGCAACCAGGGACCGGGTAGCGGCACCATATATTTT
>TRBD1|TRBJ1-1|TRBV6-6|-
CAGSPPSGQGGAFF
TGTGCCGGCAGCCCTCCATCCGGACAGGGAGGTGCTTTCTTT
>-|TRBJ2-2|TRBV10-2|-
CASSELGGTRNTGELFF
TGCGCCAGCAGTGAGCTGGGCGGAACTAGGAACACCGGGGAGCTGTTTTTT
>TRBD1|TRBJ2-3|TRBV2|-
CATRRQGVTDTQYF
TGTGCCACAAGAAGACAGGGGGTTACAGATACGCAGTATTTT
>-|TRBJ2-3|TRBV2|-
CASGNGVPSSTDTQYF
TGTGCCAGCGGTAACGGGGTACCCTCTAGCACAGATACGCAGTATTTT
>-|TRBJ1-4|TRBV29-1|-
CSATGRYDEKLFF
TGCAGCGCAACCGGGAGATATGATGAAAAACTGTTTTTT
>TRBD1|TRBJ2-1|TRBV27|-
CASTNGQASYNEQFF
TGTGCCAGCACCAATGGACAGGCGTCCTACAATGAGCAGTTCTTC
>-|TRBJ1-2|TRBV10-3|-
CAIRGGGYGYTF
TGTGCGATCAGGGGTGGGGGCTATGGCTACACCTTC
>-|TRBJ2-6|TRBV6-1|-
CASSESLGRVIAGANVLTF
TGTGCCAGCAGTGAATCCCTCGGCAGGGTAATAGCTGGGGCCAACGTCCTGACTTTC
>-|TRBJ2-2|TRBV19|-
CASSGGPGVGELFF
TGTGCCAGTAGTGGGGGCCCTGGGGTCGGGGAGCTGTTTTTT
>-|TRBJ2-2|TRBV5-6|-
CASTLTGSANTGELFF
TGTGCCAGCACCCTGACAGGATCAGCGAACACCGGGGAGCTGTTTTTT
>-|TRBJ2-5|TRBV20-1|-
CSASIETQYF
TGCAGTGCTAGTATAGAGACCCAGTACTTC
>-|TRBJ1-5|TRBV19|-
CASSIARISNQPQHF
TGTGCCAGTAGTATCGCTCGTATTAGCAATCAGCCCCAGCATTTT
>TRBD1|TRBJ1-2|TRBV28|-
CASSSTRDRYVYNYGYTF
TGTGCCAGCAGTTCAACCCGGGACAGATATGTATATAACTATGGCTACACCTTC
>-|TRBJ2-2|TRBV7-9|-
CASSLEGGADPGELFF
TGTGCCAGCAGCTTAGAGGGCGGGGCGGATCCCGGGGAGCTGTTTTTT
>TRBD1|TRBJ2-7|TRBV30|-
CAWSGDRPYEQYF
TGTGCCTGGAGTGGGGACAGGCCCTACGAGCAGTACTTC
>TRBD2|TRBJ2-5|TRBV7-2|-
CASSLKQPGLPSTRETQYF
TGTGCCAGCAGCCTAAAACAACCGGGACTACCCTCCACAAGGGAGACCCAGTACTTC
>-|TRBJ2-3|TRBV11-3|-
CASSATGDTQYF
TGTGCCAGCAGCGCTACGGGTGATACGCAGTATTTT
>TRBD1|TRBJ2-2|TRBV5-1|-
CASSHPGTGGTGELFF
TGCGCCAGCAGCCACCCCGGGACAGGGGGCACCGGGGAGCTGTTTTTT
>-|TRBJ2-5|TRBV5-1|-
CASSLAGPGETQYF
TGCGCCAGCAGCTTGGCCGGGCCAGGGGAGACCCAGTACTTC
>-|TRBJ2-7|TRBV19|-
CASSIMVRDEQYF
TGTGCCAGTAGTATTATGGTGCGGGACGAGCAGTACTTC
>-|TRBJ1-3|TRBV7-2|-
CASSSNAGKGNTIYF
TGTGCCAGCAGCTCAAACGCGGGGAAAGGAAACACCATATATTTT
>-|TRBJ2-7|TRBV11-2|-
CASRKWDRTHEQYF
TGTGCCAGCAGGAAATGGGATCGGACCCACGAGCAGTACTTC
>TRBD1|TRBJ2-3|TRBV10-3|-
CAVGRGLDTQYF
TGTGCTGTGGGCAGGGGGCTAGATACGCAGTATTTT
>-|TRBJ1-2|TRBV11-2|-
CASSPDNSGRGYTF
TGTGCCAGCAGCCCCGATAATTCAGGCCGGGGTTACACCTTC
>-|TRBJ2-5|TRBV5-1|-
CASSPAPGTDWPQYF
TGCGCCAGCAGCCCGGCACCCGGGACGGACTGGCCCCAGTACTTC
>TRBD2|TRBJ2-1|TRBV10-1|-
CASGTGGVYNEQFF
TGCGCCAGCGGAACGGGAGGGGTATACAATGAGCAGTTCTTC
>-|TRBJ1-6|TRBV7-2|-
CASSYVGTPGSSYNSPLHF
TGTGCCAGCAGCTACGTTGGGACACCTGGAAGCTCCTATAATTCACCCCTCCACTTT
>-|TRBJ2-6|TRBV19|-
CASSFQGSGANVLTF
TGTGCCAGTAGTTTCCAGGGTTCTGGGGCCAACGTCCTGACTTTC
>TRBD2|TRBJ2-1|TRBV30|-
CAWSGGLAGGNEQFF
TGTGCCTGGAGTGGGGGACTAGCGGGAGGCAATGAGCAGTTCTTC
>-|TRBJ1-5|TRBV6-1|-
CASRRDTINQPQHF
TGTGCCAGCAGACGGGACACCATCAATCAGCCCCAGCATTTT
>TRBD1|TRBJ1-1|TRBV28|-
CASSQGGTEAFF
TGTGCCAGCAGTCAGGGGGGAACTGAAGCTTTCTTT
>-|TRBJ1-4|TRBV6-7|-
CASSTELRQNDEKLFF
TGTGCCAGCAGCACCGAACTCCGACAGAACGATGAAAAACTGTTTTTT
>-|TRBJ2-1|TRBV5-1|-
CASSLMDSPINEQFF
TGCGCCAGCAGCTTGATGGACTCACCCATCAATGAGCAGTTCTTC
>-|TRBJ2-2|TRBV30|once
CARKGLAQNTGELFF
TGTGCCCGCAAAGGCCTAGCGCAAAACACCGGGGAGCTGTTTTTT
>-|TRBJ1-6|TRBV18|-
CASSPTGTKNSPLHF
TGTGCCAGCTCACCAACCGGGACGAAGAATTCACCCCTCCACTTT
>TRBD2|TRBJ2-3|TRBV2|-
CASRKRGITDTQYF
TGTGCCAGCAGGAAGCGGGGGATTACAGATACGCAGTATTTT
>-|TRBJ2-7|TRBV4-1|-
CASSVPGTTYEQYF
TGCGCCAGCAGCGTACCCGGGACCACCTACGAGCAGTACTTC
>TRBD2|TRBJ2-1|TRBV30|-
CAWSSTSGRSSYNEQFF
TGTGCCTGGAGTTCGACTAGCGGGCGAAGCTCCTACAATGAGCAGTTCTTC
>TRBD1|TRBJ1-5|TRBV19|-
CASSIGTGGSNQPQHF
TGTGCCAGTAGTATTGGGACAGGGGGGTCAAATCAGCCCCAGCATTTT
>TRBD2|TRBJ2-3|TRBV30|-
CAWSHRRTSGGADTQYF
TGTGCCTGGAGTCACAGACGAACTAGCGGGGGGGCCGATACGCAGTATTTT
>TRBD1|TRBJ2-2|TRBV19|-
CASSRTGTTGELFF
TGTGCCAGTAGTAGGACAGGGACCACCGGGGAGCTGTTTTTT
>TRBD1|TRBJ2-5|TRBV5-1|-
CASSLQTGPGETQYF
TGCGCCAGCAGCTTACAGACAGGGCCCGGGGAGACCCAGTACTTC
>-|TRBJ2-2|TRBV6-1|-
CASSVRGTGELFF
TGTGCCAGCAGCGTAAGAGGCACCGGGGAGCTGTTTTTT
>TRBD1|TRBJ1-6|TRBV30|once
CAWTGQGVNNSPLHF
TGTGCCTGGACGGGACAGGGGGTAAATAATTCACCCCTCCACTTT
>-|TRBJ2-2|TRBV28|-
CASTRVSNTGELFF
TGTGCCAGCACCCGAGTGTCGAACACCGGGGAGCTGTTTTTT
>-|TRBJ1-6|TRBV4-1|few
CASSQLTGLGVGPLHF
TGCGCCAGCAGCCAACTTACGGGGCTGGGAGTTGGACCCCTCCACTTT
>-|TRBJ1-2|TRBV7-2|-
CASSLGGLGANYGYTF
TGTGCCAGCAGCTTAGGAGGGTTGGGCGCTAACTATGGCTACACCTTC